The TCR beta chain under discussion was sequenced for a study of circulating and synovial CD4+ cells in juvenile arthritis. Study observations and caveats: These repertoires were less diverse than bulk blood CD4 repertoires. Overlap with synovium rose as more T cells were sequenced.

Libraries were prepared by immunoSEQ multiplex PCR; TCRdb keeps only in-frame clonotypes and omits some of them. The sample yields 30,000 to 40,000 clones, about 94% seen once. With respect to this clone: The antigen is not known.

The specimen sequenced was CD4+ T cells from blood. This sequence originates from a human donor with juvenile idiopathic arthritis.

The CDR3 region is CASRGDRTTLDTIYF. The CDR3 DNA reads as TGTGCCAGCCGGGGGGATCGGACAACCTTGGACACCATATATTTT. V and J are TRBV7-9 and TRBJ1-3; D is perhaps TRBD1 (5 bases). V was shortened by 8 bases and J by 8 bases, with 22 bases between the two germline ends. The germline V gene encodes CDR1 SEHNR and CDR2 FQNEAQ (reference sequence). This CDR3 is 15 amino acids long.